The clone carrying this T cell receptor (beta chain) occurred a few times. These data originate in a study of OX40 agonist ivuxolimab in advanced cancers. Study-level background: Participants, 80% to 90% male, averaged about 56 years of age, ranging from about 23 to 90.

The germline V and J ends were trimmed by 3 bases and 7 bases, with 10 bases remaining between them. The CDR3 contains 13 residues. Germline V gene sequence: CDR1 GTSNPN, CDR2 SVGIG (reference sequence). Sequencing used immunoSEQ multiplex PCR; TCRdb keeps in-frame clones, though not all of them. The table records some 80,000 clones, approximately 91% of them present only once. The receptor was derived from an adult with an advanced solid tumor such as melanoma, head and neck, liver or kidney cancer. Sequenced here: CD4+ or CD8+ T cells sorted from blood, sampled in a trial of the OX40 agonist ivuxolimab. The chain combines TRBV30 with TRBJ1-6; D might be TRBD1 (5 bases). CDR3 in DNA: TGTGCCTGGAGCAGGGAGCGGAATTCACCCCTCCACTTT. Protein sequence: CAWSRERNSPLHF.